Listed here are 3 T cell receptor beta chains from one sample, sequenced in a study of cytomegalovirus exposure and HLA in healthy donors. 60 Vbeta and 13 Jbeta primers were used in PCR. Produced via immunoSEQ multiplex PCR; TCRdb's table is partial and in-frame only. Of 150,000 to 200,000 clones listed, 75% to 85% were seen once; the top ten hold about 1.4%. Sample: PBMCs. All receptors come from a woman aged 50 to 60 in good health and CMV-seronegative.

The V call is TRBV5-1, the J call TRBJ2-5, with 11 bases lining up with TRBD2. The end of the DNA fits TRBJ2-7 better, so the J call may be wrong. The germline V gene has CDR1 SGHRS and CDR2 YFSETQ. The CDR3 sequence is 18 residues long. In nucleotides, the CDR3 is TGCGCCAGCAGCTTGGAGGCGACTAGCGGGGTTCCGGCCTACGAGCAGTACTTC. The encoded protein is CASSLEATSGVPAYEQYF.

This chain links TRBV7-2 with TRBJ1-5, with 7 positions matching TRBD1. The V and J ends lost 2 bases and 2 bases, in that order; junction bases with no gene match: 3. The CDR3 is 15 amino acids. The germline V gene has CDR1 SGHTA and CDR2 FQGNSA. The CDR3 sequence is CASSLQGVRNQPQHF. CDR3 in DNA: TGTGCCAGCAGCTTACAGGGGGTGCGCAATCAGCCCCAGCATTTT.

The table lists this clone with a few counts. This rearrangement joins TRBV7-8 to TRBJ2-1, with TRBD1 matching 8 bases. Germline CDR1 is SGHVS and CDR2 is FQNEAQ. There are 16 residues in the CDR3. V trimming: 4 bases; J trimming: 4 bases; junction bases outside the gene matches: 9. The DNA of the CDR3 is TGTGCCAGCAGCTCTTACCGACAGGGGTCGTACAATGAGCAGTTCTTC. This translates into CASSSYRQGSYNEQFF.